This passage covers 22 T cell receptor beta chains from one sample sequenced in a study of graft-versus-host responses after intestinal transplantation. Method: immunoSEQ multiplex PCR; TCRdb's copy keeps in-frame clones and lacks some. The sample yields 45,000 to 50,000 clones, 80% to 95% seen once. The antigens for these receptors are not known. The sequences come from unstimulated CD4+ T cells sorted from spleen or lymph node cells, collected before transplant. The receptors stem from a human donor who was the organ donor for an intestinal transplant.

V gene TRBV4-2 combines with J gene TRBJ1-4; maybe TRBD1 (6 bases). The CDR3 runs to 14 residues. V lost 9 bases and J 5 bases, leaving 16 bases between the germline ends. Germline values: CDR1 LGHNA, CDR2 YNFKEQ. This CDR3 is CASALTGPNEKLFF. Here the CDR3 DNA reads TGTGCCAGTGCCCTGACAGGACCGAATGAAAAACTGTTTTTT.

The chain joins TRBV27 to TRBJ2-1; possibly TRBD2 for D (6 bases). V lost 5 bases and J lost 1, with 9 bases in between. The V gene's germline CDR1 is MNHEY and CDR2 SMNVEV (reference sequence). The CDR3 runs 14 residues. In nucleotides, the CDR3 is TGTGCCAGCAGTCTAGGACTATCCTACAATGAGCAGTTCTTC. Translation: CASSLGLSYNEQFF.

V and J are TRBV27 and TRBJ1-1; D remains ambiguous. This CDR3 region has 14 residues. CDR1 MNHEY and CDR2 SMNVEV come from the germline V gene (reference sequence). V lost 5 bases and J lost 4, with 14 bases in between. In nucleotides, the CDR3 is TGTGCCAGCAGTGCCGCTGTGGTTAGCACTGAAGCTTTCTTT. Translating gives CASSAAVVSTEAFF.

V gene TRBV4-2 combines with J gene TRBJ2-6; D tentatively fits TRBD1 or TRBD2 (5 bases each). V lost 4 bases to trimming and J lost 0 bases, with 10 bases between them. CDR1 is LGHNA, CDR2 YNFKEQ, per germline. The CDR3 totals 16 residues. CDR3 in DNA: TGTGCCAGCAGCCCCGGGACGGACTCTGGGGCCAACGTCCTGACTTTC. Translation: CASSPGTDSGANVLTF.

This sequence joins TRBV11-3 and TRBJ2-1; TRBD1 matches 8 bases. Germline trimming cut 6 bases from V and 7 bases from J; bases unmatched to any gene: 14. This CDR3 is 16 amino acids long. Germline V gene data show CDR1 as SGHNT and CDR2 as YENEEA. CDR3 nucleotides: TGTGCCAGCAGTTATAAATCGACAGGGGTTGGAAATGAGCAGTTCTTC. This translates into CASSYKSTGVGNEQFF.

The chain joins TRBV7-9 to TRBJ1-2, with 10 bases fitting TRBD1. CDR3 size: 14 residues. Unmatched junction bases numbered 6, after V lost 5 bases and J lost 6 bases. The germline V gene has CDR1 SEHNR and CDR2 FQNEAQ (reference sequence). CDR3 sequence reads: CASSRDRGRNGYTF. CDR3 in DNA: TGTGCCAGCAGCCGGGACAGGGGAAGGAATGGCTACACCTTC. Supplemented by reference TRBV7-9 and TRBJ1-2, the full variable domain reads DTGVSQNPRHKITKRGQNVTFRCDPISEHNRLYWYRQTLGQGPEFLTYFQNEAQLEKSRLLSDRFSAERPKGSFSTLEIQRTEQGDSAMYLCASSRDRGRNGYTFGSGTRLTVV.

The chain links TRBV5-4 to TRBJ1-5, with 8 bases lining up with TRBD1. The junction had 8 bases not matched to a gene; V was cut back by 6 bases and J by 3 bases. The germline V gene encodes CDR1 SGHNT and CDR2 YYREEE (reference sequence). The CDR3 covers 15 residues. CDR3 sequence (DNA): TGTGCCAGCACCCCGGACAGGGAGGACAATCAGCCCCAGCATTTT. Translating gives CASTPDREDNQPQHF.

The chain links TRBV7-8 to TRBJ2-6; D is uncertain. The germline V gene has CDR1 SGHVS and CDR2 FQNEAQ. The CDR3 has 14 residues. The V and J ends lost 6 bases and 2 bases respectively, with 8 bases between them. DNA for the CDR3: TGTGCCAGCAGGATCGGTGCTGGGGCCAACGTCCTGACTTTC. This translates into CASRIGAGANVLTF. The full variable domain, completed using reference TRBV7-8 and TRBJ2-6, is GAGVSQSPRYKVAKRGQDVALRCDPISGHVSLFWYQQALGQGPEFLTYFQNEAQLDKSGLPSDRFFAERPEGSVSTLKIQRTQQEDSAVYLCASRIGAGANVLTFGAGSRLTVL.

The CDR3, as DNA: TGTGCCATCAGTGAGTCCCGGACTAGCGTCACAGATACGCAGTATTTT. It translates to CAISESRTSVTDTQYF. The V call is TRBV10-3, the J call TRBJ2-3; 9 bases are shared with TRBD2. Germline V gene data show CDR1 as ENHRY and CDR2 as SYGVKD. This CDR3 region has 16 residues. Trimming took 0 bases from V and 2 from J; bases not matched to a gene: 3.

The V call is TRBV6-1, the J call TRBJ2-7, with TRBD1 identical over 7 bases. J gave up 2 bases and V 5 bases, and 6 bases lay outside the gene matches. Germline values: CDR1 MNHNS, CDR2 SASEGT. CDR3 length: 14 amino acids. The CDR3 DNA is TGTGCCAGCAGTCGACAGGGAACGACCTACGAGCAGTACTTC. This codes for CASSRQGTTYEQYF.

There are a few counts of this clone. V usage is TRBV7-9 and J usage is TRBJ1-1; unclear D gene. The CDR3 consists of 13 residues. With 5 bases removed from V and 1 base from J, the gap between germline ends came to 8 bases. Germline V CDR1 and CDR2: SEHNR, FQNEAQ (reference sequence). The CDR3 loop reads CASSQPQNTEAFF. The CDR3 nucleotides are TGTGCCAGCAGCCAACCACAGAACACTGAAGCTTTCTTT.

This clone was recorded once. V and J are TRBV30 and TRBJ2-5; 12 bases fit TRBD2. CDR1 is GTSNPN and CDR2 is SVGIG in the germline V gene (reference sequence). The CDR3 is 13 residues long. Trimming at V came to 8 bases and at J to 3 bases, leaving 4 bases not matched to a gene. The CDR3 nucleotides are TGTGCCCGCCGACTAGCGGGAGAAGAGACCCAGTACTTC. Its translation: CARRLAGEETQYF.

Concerning this clone: At one of its ends the junction is not consistent with the germline gene, which may arise from a read error. This chain joins TRBV4-3 and TRBJ2-7, with a possible D match to TRBD2 (6 bases). Germline values: CDR1 LGHNA, CDR2 YSLEER. The CDR3 contains 13 residues. Here the CDR3 DNA reads TGCGCCAGCAGCCAGGACTACTCCTACAAGCAGTACTTC. Translation gives CASSQDYSYKQYF.

This chain uses TRBV15 with TRBJ1-2; 7 bases are shared with TRBD1. The CDR3 sequence is 15 residues long. After removal of 0 bases from V and 5 bases from J, the junction contained 6 bases not matched to a gene. Germline assignment: CDR1 LNHNV and CDR2 YYDKDF (reference sequence). CDR3 sequence (DNA): TGTGCCACCAGCAGAGATAGGGGGCAGATATATGGCTACACCTTC. Its translation is CATSRDRGQIYGYTF. Drawing the rest from reference TRBV15 and TRBJ1-2, the complete variable domain is DAMVIQNPRYQVTQFGKPVTLSCSQTLNHNVMYWYQQKSSQAPKLLFHYYDKDFNNEADTPDNFQSRRPNTSFCFLDIRSPGLGDTAMYLCATSRDRGQIYGYTFGSGTRLTVV.

V is TRBV7-9 and J is TRBJ2-7; TRBD2 matches at 7 bases. CDR1 SEHNR and CDR2 FQNEAQ come from the germline V gene (reference sequence). Losses at the gene ends were 5 bases for V and 2 bases for J; bases not matched to a gene: 6. The CDR3 spans 14 residues. In DNA form, the CDR3 reads TGTGCCAGCAGCGGAACTAGCGTAGCCTACGAGCAGTACTTC. Translation: CASSGTSVAYEQYF.

The rearrangement uses TRBV4-2 and TRBJ2-1; 12 positions match TRBD2. CDR1 and CDR2 (germline): LGHNA, YNFKEQ. This CDR3 has 16 amino acids. The V segment lost 4 bases and the J segment 4 bases; nucleotides outside the gene matches: 5. The CDR3 reads CASSPHLAGGYNEQFF. The CDR3 DNA follows: TGTGCCAGCAGCCCCCATCTAGCGGGAGGGTACAATGAGCAGTTCTTC.

This sequence joins TRBV7-3 and TRBJ2-5; D not certain. V lost 0 bases to trimming and J lost 7 bases, with 9 bases between them. There are 13 residues in the CDR3. CDR1 and CDR2 from the germline V gene are SGHTA and FQGTGA. The DNA of the CDR3 is TGTGCCAGCAGCTTAACCCAGACCACGACCCAGTACTTC. Residues: CASSLTQTTTQYF.

V gene TRBV27 combines with J gene TRBJ1-2; no firm D call. Trimming removed 5 bases at V and 4 bases at J, with 11 bases between. Germline V CDR1 and CDR2: MNHEY, SMNVEV (reference sequence). The CDR3 has 13 amino acids. CDR3 DNA: TGTGCCAGCAGTCAAGACATGACCTATGGCTACACCTTC. Its protein product is CASSQDMTYGYTF.

The chain carries TRBV9 and TRBJ2-1, with no clear D. Trimming removed 0 bases at V and 5 bases at J, with 6 bases between. CDR3 length: 13 residues. Germline values: CDR1 SGDLS, CDR2 YYNGEE. The CDR3, as DNA: TGTGCCAGCAGCGTAGCTCGGAACAATGAGCAGTTCTTC. As protein: CASSVARNNEQFF.

V usage is TRBV27 and J usage is TRBJ2-7, with TRBD2 matching over 9 bases. The CDR3 spans 14 residues. Trimming took 3 bases from V and 4 from J; bases not matched to a gene: 4. CDR1 is MNHEY and CDR2 is SMNVEV in the germline V gene (reference sequence). CDR3 residues: CASSFGRGGYEQYF. The CDR3 DNA follows: TGTGCCAGCAGTTTTGGGCGGGGGGGTTACGAGCAGTACTTC.

This chain links TRBV7-3 with TRBJ2-1, with no clear D. The CDR3 covers 16 residues. Germline CDR1 is SGHTA and CDR2 is FQGTGA. V lost 4 bases, J lost 6 bases, and 19 bases lay in between. CDR3 amino acids: CASSSHPYVALNEQFF. CDR3 nucleotides: TGTGCCAGCAGCTCTCACCCATACGTAGCCCTCAATGAGCAGTTCTTC.

The chain combines TRBV15 with TRBJ1-5; possibly TRBD1 for D (6 bases). This CDR3 is built from 14 residues. V was pared by 5 bases and J by 6 bases, with 14 bases between. Per germline, CDR1 LNHNV and CDR2 YYDKDF (reference sequence). CDR3 nucleotide sequence: TGTGCCACCAGCCGGGGACAAGCCCCTCAGCCCCAGCATTTT. It codes for CATSRGQAPQPQHF.